The 17 T cell receptor beta chains in this list originate from one sample, sequenced in a study of vaccination and CD4 T cells after COVID-19. As for treatment: roughly 10-day PBMC culture with coronavirus spike peptide pools or control peptides (ViraFEST assay). CD4+ T lymphocytes from the unexposed donor were collected before the COVID-19 pandemic (2011-2018). An Oncomine TCR Beta short-read assay was used to sequence the DNA from cultured CD4+ T cells. Extraction of genomic DNA was performed on cultured CD4+ T cells. TCRdb ran MiXCR on the PCR reads and lists one entry per CDR3 protein. The profile covers 9,900 or so distinct CDR3 sequences, with approximately 31% appearing a single time and 10% to 15% taken by the ten largest. These receptors lack a known antigen. Sequenced: CD4+ T cells from blood, cultured in vitro. The receptor set was obtained from a human donor in good health.

The chain links TRBV6-1 to TRBJ1-1; TRBD1 aligns across 8 bases. CDR1 and CDR2 from the germline V gene are MNHNS and SASEGT. Losses at the gene ends were 6 bases for V and 10 bases for J; bases not matched to a gene: 10. There are 13 residues in the CDR3. The CDR3 nucleotides read TGTGCCAGCAGGCAACTGACAGGGGTGCCAGCTTTCTTT. Amino acid sequence: CASRQLTGVPAFF.

The J gene is TRBJ2-3, the V gene TRBV3-1; perhaps TRBD2 as D (5 bases). The CDR3 consists of 13 residues. From germline, CDR1 is LGHDT and CDR2 YNNKEL (reference sequence). Trimming left V 0 bases short and J 8 bases short, with 9 bases between. CDR3 in amino acids: CASSQDLAGTQYF. Written as DNA, the CDR3 is TGTGCCAGCAGCCAAGATCTGGCGGGTACGCAGTATTTT.

This clonotype was observed once. The chain carries TRBV6-2 or TRBV6-3 and TRBJ2-1; the match to TRBD2 covers 8 bases. After removal of 2 bases from V and 3 bases from J, the junction contained 6 bases not matched to a gene. Germline CDR1 MNHEY, CDR2 SVGEGT. The length of the CDR3 is 16 residues. The CDR3, as DNA: TGTGCCAGCAGTTACACTTACGGGGGGGACTACAATGAGCAGTTCTTC. The encoded protein is CASSYTYGGDYNEQFF.

There are a few counts of this clonotype. CDR3 coding DNA: TGTGCCAGCAGCTTCGGGTGGCCCGGGAGCAATGAGCAGTTCTTC. This gives the protein CASSFGWPGSNEQFF. The V gene is TRBV7-8, the J gene TRBJ2-1, with D tentatively TRBD2 (6 bases). Trimming stripped 3 bases from V and 6 bases from J, with 15 bases between. Germline CDR1 is SGHVS and CDR2 is FQNEAQ. The CDR3 extends over 15 amino acids.

This clonotype was seen a few times. The genes are TRBV7-2 and TRBJ2-7; 9 nucleotides agree with TRBD2. V was pared by 1 base and J by 6 bases, with 10 bases of the junction left unmatched. The germline CDR1 and CDR2 sequences are SGHTA and FQGNSA. This CDR3 region has 16 residues. The chain's CDR3 is CASSLVAAGGPGEQYF. The CDR3 DNA reads as TGTGCCAGCAGCTTAGTGGCGGCGGGAGGGCCTGGCGAGCAGTACTTC. The full variable domain, its missing parts supplied by reference TRBV7-2 and TRBJ2-7, is GAGVSQSPSNKVTEKGKDVELRCDPISGHTALYWYRQSLGQGLEFLIYFQGNSAPDKSGLPSDRFSAERTGGSVSTLTIQRTQQEDSAVYLCASSLVAAGGPGEQYFGPGTRLTVT.

In its sample, this clonotype is hyperexpanded. The V call is TRBV2, the J call TRBJ2-1, with 11 bases that match TRBD2. CDR1 is SNHLY, CDR2 FYNNEI, per germline. CDR3 length equals 15 residues. V shed 1 base, J shed 7 bases, and the junction held 3 bases outside the gene matches. The CDR3 nucleotides are TGTGCCAGCAGTGAAGTAGCGGGAGGGGGGAATGAGCAGTTCTTC. Its protein product is CASSEVAGGGNEQFF.

J is TRBJ2-1 and V is TRBV7-3; 7 positions match TRBD1. With 4 bases clipped from V and 7 bases from J, the junction kept 16 bases outside the gene matches. Germline CDR1 SGHTA, CDR2 FQGTGA. CDR3 length equals 17 residues. CDR3 protein: CASSSLNPWTGQNEQFF. The CDR3 DNA follows: TGTGCCAGCAGCTCCCTAAATCCCTGGACAGGACAAAATGAGCAGTTCTTC.

The chain joins TRBV18 to TRBJ1-3, with 7 bases identical to TRBD1. With V trimmed by 3 bases and J by 0 bases, 2 bases remained unmatched. The CDR3 runs to 15 residues. CDR1 is KGHSH and CDR2 is LQKENI in the germline V gene. The CDR3 here is CASSPNRGSGNTIYF. The DNA for the CDR3 is TGTGCCAGCTCACCGAACAGGGGCTCTGGAAACACCATATATTTT.

The chain joins TRBV6-4 to TRBJ2-1, with D possibly TRBD2 on 5 matching bases. This CDR3 contains 14 residues. Per the germline V gene, CDR1 is MRHNA and CDR2 is SNTAGT. Trimming left V 3 bases short and J 8 bases short, with 14 bases between. CDR3 region: CASSEGDPGDEQFF. CDR3 DNA: TGTGCCAGCAGTGAGGGAGACCCCGGGGATGAGCAGTTCTTC.

The CDR3 nucleotides read TGTGCCAGCAGTCGGGCAGCTACGAACACCGGGGAGCTGTTTTTT. It specifies CASSRAATNTGELFF. The chain couples TRBV7-2 to TRBJ2-2; D not certain. Germline-derived CDR1 and CDR2 are SGHTA and FQGNSA. The CDR3 covers 15 residues. V lost 6 bases and J lost 0, with 11 bases in between.

This chain joins TRBV20-1 and TRBJ2-1; D is perhaps TRBD2 (6 bases). The germline V gene has CDR1 DFQATT and CDR2 SNEGSKA (reference sequence). V shed 0 bases and J shed 6 bases, with 12 bases lying between them. The CDR3 sequence is 14 residues long. CDR3 sequence reads: CSARDRLGSNEQFF. The CDR3 region has the DNA TGCAGTGCTAGAGATCGACTAGGGAGCAATGAGCAGTTCTTC.

The chain recombines TRBV20-1 with TRBJ2-7; 9 bases fit TRBD2. This CDR3 region has 16 residues. J lost 1 base, V lost 1 base, and 8 bases had no gene match. Germline lookup yields CDR1 DFQATT and CDR2 SNEGSKA (reference sequence). CDR3 sequence: CSARGALAGESYEQYF. CDR3 coding DNA: TGCAGTGCTAGAGGGGCGTTAGCGGGAGAATCCTACGAGCAGTACTTC.

The chain recombines TRBV19 with TRBJ1-6; a possible D gene is TRBD1 (6 bases). Trimming removed 7 bases at V and 8 bases at J, with 15 bases between. The germline V gene encodes CDR1 LNHDA and CDR2 SQIVND (reference sequence). The CDR3 runs to 14 residues. Here the CDR3 reads CASTPTGSDSPLHF. DNA of the CDR3: TGTGCCAGTACCCCGACAGGTTCGGATTCACCCCTCCACTTT.

The rearrangement joins TRBV5-1 to TRBJ2-7; tentative D call: TRBD2 (5 bases). Germline V gene data show CDR1 as SGHRS and CDR2 as YFSETQ. Trimming cost V 4 bases and J 7 bases, with 18 bases left between them. The CDR3 totals 14 residues. In nucleotides, the CDR3 is TGCGCCAGCAGCACCGGAGACCAACGGGGTGAGCAGTACTTC. It translates to CASSTGDQRGEQYF.

Only a few counts were recorded for this clonotype. This chain links TRBV28 with TRBJ2-1, with a tentative D call TRBD2 (5 bases). The germline V gene has CDR1 MDHEN and CDR2 SYDVKM. Trimming pared 8 bases from V and 2 bases from J, leaving 22 bases between. CDR3 length: 17 amino acids. The DNA for the CDR3 is TGTGCCAGCTCGGAACATTGGGCGCCGACTACCTACAATGAGCAGTTCTTC. Translation: CASSEHWAPTTYNEQFF.

This chain connects TRBV9 to TRBJ2-5; D is unclear. The CDR3 covers 16 residues. V was trimmed by 4 bases and J by 2 bases, leaving 18 bases between them. From germline, CDR1 is SGDLS and CDR2 YYNGEE. CDR3 in amino acids: CASSPRSGITQETQYF. CDR3 coding DNA: TGTGCCAGCAGCCCCAGGTCCGGTATCACACAAGAGACCCAGTACTTC.

This clonotype has more than one count but fewer than ten. This rearrangement joins TRBV2 to TRBJ2-7, with 8 bases fitting TRBD2. CDR3 size: 12 residues. Losses at the gene ends were 7 bases for V and 6 bases for J; bases not matched to a gene: 5. The V gene's germline CDR1 is SNHLY and CDR2 FYNNEI. The CDR3 here is CASTAGVLEQYF. The CDR3 DNA is TGTGCCAGCACAGCGGGAGTCCTCGAGCAGTACTTC.